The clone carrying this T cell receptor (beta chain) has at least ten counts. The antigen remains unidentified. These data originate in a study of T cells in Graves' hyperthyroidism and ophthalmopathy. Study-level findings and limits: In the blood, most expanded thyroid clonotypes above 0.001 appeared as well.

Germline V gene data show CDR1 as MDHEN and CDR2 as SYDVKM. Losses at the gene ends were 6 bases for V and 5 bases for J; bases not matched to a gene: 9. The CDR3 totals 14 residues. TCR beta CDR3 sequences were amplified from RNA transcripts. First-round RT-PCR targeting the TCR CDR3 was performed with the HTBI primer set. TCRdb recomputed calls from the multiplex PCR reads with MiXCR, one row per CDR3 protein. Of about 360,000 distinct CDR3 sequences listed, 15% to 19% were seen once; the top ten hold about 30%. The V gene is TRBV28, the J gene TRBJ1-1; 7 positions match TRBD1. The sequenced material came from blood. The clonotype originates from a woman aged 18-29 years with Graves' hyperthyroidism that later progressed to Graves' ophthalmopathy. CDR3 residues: CASSSGQRRTEAFF. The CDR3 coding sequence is TGTGCCAGCAGCTCGGGACAGCGAAGGACTGAAGCTTTCTTT. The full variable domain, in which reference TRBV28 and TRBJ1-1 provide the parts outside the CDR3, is DVKVTQSSRYLVKRTGEKVFLECVQDMDHENMFWYRQDPGLGLRLIYFSYDVKMKEKGDIPEGYSVSREKKERFSLILESASTNQTSMYLCASSSGQRRTEAFFGQGTRLTVV.